Listed here are 22 T cell receptor beta chains from one sample, sequenced in a study of T cell responses to AZD1222 COVID-19 vaccine. Sequencing was performed with immunoSEQ multiplex PCR; in TCRdb, only in-frame clones are kept and a portion is missing. The sample lists about 88,000 clones; 75% to 95% were seen once. This sample comprised peripheral blood, obtained 28 days after the second AZD1222 dose. All receptors derive from an adult who received the AZD1222 COVID-19 vaccine.

The chain couples TRBV19 to TRBJ1-5; no firm D call. Germline values: CDR1 LNHDA, CDR2 SQIVND (reference sequence). The CDR3 is 13 amino acids. Trimming cost V 1 base and J 5 bases, with 6 bases left between them. CDR3 bases: TGTGCCAGTAGTATAGTAGGACATCAGCCCCAGCATTTT. Translation gives CASSIVGHQPQHF.

The chain joins TRBV5-4 to TRBJ1-1; D gene ambiguous. V lost 0 bases and J lost 0, with 3 bases in between. The CDR3 covers 13 residues. Looked up from germline, CDR1 is SGHNT and CDR2 is YYREEE (reference sequence). The CDR3 is CASSLEVNTEAFF. CDR3 coding DNA: TGTGCCAGCAGCTTGGAGGTGAACACTGAAGCTTTCTTT. Using reference TRBV5-4 and TRBJ1-1 for the parts outside the CDR3, the full variable domain is ETGVTQSPTHLIKTRGQQVTLRCSSQSGHNTVSWYQQALGQGPQFIFQYYREEENGRGNFPPRFSGLQFPNYSSELNVNALELDDSALYLCASSLEVNTEAFFGQGTRLTVV.

The rearrangement links TRBV6-5 to TRBJ1-6; 7 bases line up with TRBD1. The CDR3 extends over 14 amino acids. J gave up 6 bases and V 5 bases, and 4 bases lay outside the gene matches. CDR1 is MNHEY and CDR2 is SVGAGI in the germline V gene. The CDR3 sequence is CASSRTGPNSPLHF. CDR3 nucleotide sequence: TGTGCCAGCAGTCGGACAGGCCCTAATTCACCCCTCCACTTT.

The chain carries TRBV29-1 and TRBJ1-2; perhaps TRBD1 as D (6 bases). Trimming removed 4 bases from V and 2 bases from J, with 20 bases in between. Per germline, CDR1 SQVTM and CDR2 ANQGSEA. The CDR3 loop spans 16 amino acids. Here the CDR3 DNA reads TGCAGCGTTGCCGCGGCTCAGGACAGAGAAAACTATGGCTACACCTTC. This encodes CSVAAAQDRENYGYTF. Full variable domain (missing parts from reference TRBV29-1 and TRBJ1-2): SAVISQKPSRDICQRGTSLTIQCQVDSQVTMMFWYRQQPGQSLTLIATANQGSEATYESGFVIDKFPISRPNLTFSTLTVSNMSPEDSSIYLCSVAAAQDRENYGYTFGSGTRLTVV.

The rearrangement links TRBV7-8 to TRBJ2-1, with 7 bases identical to TRBD1. CDR1 and CDR2 (germline): SGHVS, FQNEAQ. The CDR3 length is 15 residues. The V segment lost 4 bases and the J segment 7 bases; nucleotides outside the gene matches: 10. CDR3 residues: CASSSAGGRWNEQFF. CDR3 in DNA: TGTGCCAGCAGCTCCGCAGGGGGTAGGTGGAATGAGCAGTTCTTC.

This clone was counted between two and nine times. V is TRBV5-1 and J is TRBJ2-3; 10 nucleotides match TRBD1. This CDR3 comprises 15 residues. CDR1 and CDR2 (germline): SGHRS, YFSETQ. Unmatched junction bases numbered 4, after V lost 3 bases and J lost 3 bases. The CDR3 bases are TGCGCCAGCAGCTCGGGACAGGGGAAGACAGATACGCAGTATTTT. Encoded protein: CASSSGQGKTDTQYF.

This chain joins TRBV5-1 and TRBJ2-5; the D gene is possibly TRBD1 (5 bases). CDR1 SGHRS and CDR2 YFSETQ come from the germline V gene. The CDR3 is made up of 12 amino acids. V was cut by 0 bases and J by 5 bases, with 5 bases left in between. In DNA form, the CDR3 reads TGCGCCAGCAGCTTGGCAGGGGAGACCCAGTACTTC. This translates into CASSLAGETQYF.

The chain combines TRBV5-8 with TRBJ2-7; D gene unclear. Germline CDR1 is SGHTS and CDR2 is YDEGEE. Deletions cut 4 bases from V and 3 bases from J, with 20 bases between. The CDR3 has 16 amino acids. CDR3 DNA: TGTGCCAGCAGCCCCCCTTGGCCCGTCTCCCTCTACGAGCAGTACTTC. It encodes CASSPPWPVSLYEQYF.

The V and J genes are TRBV19 and TRBJ2-7; 9 nucleotides match TRBD1. The germline V gene encodes CDR1 LNHDA and CDR2 SQIVND (reference sequence). Trimming at V came to 3 bases and at J to 5 bases, leaving 11 bases not matched to a gene. The CDR3 length is 16 residues. CDR3 protein: CASSIDPGQGLDEQYF. Written as DNA, the CDR3 is TGTGCCAGTAGTATCGACCCGGGACAGGGTCTGGACGAGCAGTACTTC.

This rearrangement joins TRBV6-1 to TRBJ2-5; 13 bases match TRBD2. The germline gives CDR1 MNHNS, CDR2 SASEGT. This CDR3 comprises 16 residues. Trimming cost V 3 bases and J 4 bases; bases outside gene matches: 5. This chain's CDR3 is CASSDLLAGGLETQYF. The DNA of the CDR3 is TGTGCCAGCAGTGACCTACTAGCGGGGGGGTTAGAGACCCAGTACTTC.

This chain's CDR3 is CASSPPSGLNTEAFF. The CDR3 DNA reads TGTGCCAGCTCACCACCATCAGGGTTGAACACTGAAGCTTTCTTT. V and J are TRBV18 and TRBJ1-1, with a possible D match to TRBD1 (5 bases). The CDR3 runs to 15 residues. The V gene's germline CDR1 is KGHSH and CDR2 LQKENI. V lost 0 bases and J 0 bases, leaving 8 bases between the germline ends.

This rearrangement joins TRBV7-2 to TRBJ1-6; D may be TRBD1 (6 bases). Trimming cost V 2 bases and J 7 bases, with 15 bases left between them. CDR1 and CDR2 (germline): SGHTA, FQGNSA. This CDR3 has 16 amino acids. As DNA, the CDR3 is TGTGCCAGCAGCTTATCAGGGGTGGTAGGGAATTCACCCCTCCACTTT. Protein: CASSLSGVVGNSPLHF.

The gene calls are TRBV6-1 and TRBJ2-1, with D perhaps matching TRBD2 (5 bases). Trimming took 0 bases from V and 0 from J, leaving 6 bases between them. The CDR3 runs 15 residues. The germline V gene has CDR1 MNHNS and CDR2 SASEGT. CDR3 in DNA: TGTGCCAGCAGTGAAGCTGAGGGCTCCTACAATGAGCAGTTCTTC. As protein: CASSEAEGSYNEQFF.

This clone was observed a few times. The rearrangement links TRBV6-5 to TRBJ1-3; D unresolved. CDR1 and CDR2 (germline): MNHEY, SVGAGI. This CDR3 contains 15 residues. The V end was cut by 8 bases, the J end by 3 bases, with 17 bases between. The CDR3 sequence: CASSNGERFGNTIYF. DNA of the CDR3: TGTGCCAGCTCGAATGGGGAGAGGTTTGGAAACACCATATATTTT.

V gene TRBV27 combines with J gene TRBJ1-2, with D hard to call. The germline V gene encodes CDR1 MNHEY and CDR2 SMNVEV (reference sequence). V dropped 3 bases and J dropped 3 bases, with 8 bases sitting between them. The CDR3 runs 13 residues. The CDR3 loop is CASSFWEDYGYTF. CDR3 in DNA: TGTGCCAGCAGTTTCTGGGAGGACTATGGCTACACCTTC.

This sequence joins TRBV28 and TRBJ2-1; the match to TRBD2 covers 10 bases. Trimming cost V 4 bases and J 4 bases; bases outside gene matches: 4. CDR1 is MDHEN, CDR2 SYDVKM, per germline. This CDR3 has 15 residues. The CDR3 reads CASSSLAGAYNEQFF. CDR3 in DNA: TGTGCCAGCAGTTCCCTAGCGGGGGCTTACAATGAGCAGTTCTTC.

The chain recombines TRBV3-1 (or the pseudogene TRBV3-2) with TRBJ1-2; D is possibly TRBD1 (5 bases). This CDR3 has 14 amino acids. Trimming removed 0 bases at V and 4 bases at J, with 9 bases between. Germline loops: CDR1 LGHDT, CDR2 YNNKEL (reference sequence). The CDR3 DNA reads TGTGCCAGCAGCCAAGACTCAGGGTTCTATGGCTACACCTTC. Encoded protein: CASSQDSGFYGYTF.

The V and J genes are TRBV5-1 and TRBJ1-5; D is ambiguous. This CDR3 has 14 residues. V was trimmed by 5 bases and J by 2 bases, leaving 11 bases between them. Germline V gives CDR1 SGHRS, CDR2 YFSETQ. The CDR3 DNA is TGCGCCAGCAGACCCGACATGGGCAATCAGCCCCAGCATTTT. Translation gives CASRPDMGNQPQHF.

This sequence joins TRBV3-1 (or the pseudogene TRBV3-2) and TRBJ1-5; 9 nucleotides match TRBD1. The germline CDR1 and CDR2 sequences are LGHDT and YNNKEL (reference sequence). V shed 6 bases, J shed 2 bases, and the junction held 8 bases outside the gene matches. The CDR3 has 16 amino acids. The CDR3 reads CASSQRDRVGNQPQHF. The CDR3 DNA reads TGTGCCAGCAGTCAGAGGGACAGGGTGGGCAATCAGCCCCAGCATTTT.

This rearrangement joins TRBV6-6 to TRBJ2-5; D uncertain. V lost 6 bases, J lost 5 bases, and 13 bases lay in between. The length of the CDR3 is 13 residues. The germline V gene encodes CDR1 MNHNY and CDR2 SVGAGI (reference sequence). CDR3 nucleotides: TGTGCCAGCAGCCCGTGGCAGGATGAGACCCAGTACTTC. Translation gives CASSPWQDETQYF.

V gene TRBV6-5 combines with J gene TRBJ1-2, with D uncertain. CDR1 is MNHEY and CDR2 is SVGAGI in the germline V gene. V was cut by 7 bases and J by 8 bases, with 23 bases left in between. The CDR3 is 15 residues long. CDR3 in amino acids: CASIDTDPVRRGYTF. The CDR3 DNA reads as TGTGCCAGCATCGATACAGATCCCGTGAGGAGAGGCTACACCTTC.

This clone was found once. The chain carries TRBV6-2 or TRBV6-3 and TRBJ1-2; no definite D call. The length of the CDR3 is 15 residues. Trimming left V 6 bases short and J 8 bases short, with 22 bases between. CDR1 and CDR2 from the germline V gene are MNHEY and SVGEGT. The CDR3 DNA is TGTGCCAGCAGCCTCCTGGAACGAGCCTCGAACGGCTACACCTTC. It is translated as CASSLLERASNGYTF.